These T cell receptor beta chains were read from a single sample in a study of cytomegalovirus exposure and HLA in healthy donors. TCRdb keeps only in-frame clones here, not all; method: immunoSEQ multiplex PCR. Found here are 150,000 to 200,000 clones, around four fifths of them singletons; the top ten hold over 2%. Input material: PBMCs. These receptor sequences come from a female donor in good health and CMV-seronegative. CDR3s include the opening cysteine and the closing phenylalanine or tryptophan. D genes are given only for firm matches. Part of the rows lack a size; the others show once, few, many or a class for expanded clones.

d_gene	len	v_gene	abundance	j_gene	CDR3nt	CDR3aa
NA	13	TRBV4-1	once	TRBJ1-1	TGCGCCAGCAGCCAAACAGGGAACACTGAAGCTTTCTTT	CASSQTGNTEAFF
NA	14	TRBV15	NA	TRBJ1-2	TGTGCCACCAGCAGAGATCGGGGGGTGTATGGCTACACCTTC	CATSRDRGVYGYTF
TRBD1	13	TRBV7-8	NA	TRBJ2-1	TGTGCCAGCAGCTTTCAGGGGGCAAGAGAGCAGTTCTTC	CASSFQGAREQFF
NA	15	TRBV6-6	NA	TRBJ1-2	TGTGCCAGCAGTTATGAGGCGGATACTAACTATGGCTACACCTTC	CASSYEADTNYGYTF
NA	15	TRBV5-1	NA	TRBJ1-1	TGCGCCAGCAGCTGGGGTGGGGGGGTGGGGACTGAAGCTTTCTTT	CASSWGGGVGTEAFF
TRBD2	18	TRBV28	once	TRBJ2-3	TGTGCCAGCAAAAAACCCGGGACTAGCGGGAGTTTCACAGATACGCAGTATTTT	CASKKPGTSGSFTDTQYF
NA	14	TRBV11-3	NA	TRBJ2-3	TGTGCCAGCAGCTTTTCCACCGGGGCAGATACGCAGTATTTT	CASSFSTGADTQYF
NA	15	TRBV7-9	NA	TRBJ1-2	TGTGCCAGCAGCTTAGGGTCTCCAGGGATTGATGGCTACACCTTC	CASSLGSPGIDGYTF
NA	11	TRBV5-7	NA	TRBJ1-2	TGTGCCAGCAGCTTAATCGGGGGCTACACCTTC	CASSLIGGYTF
NA	13	TRBV5-1	NA	TRBJ1-5	TGCGCCAGCAGCTTGGGAGACAATCAGCCCCAGCATTTT	CASSLGDNQPQHF
TRBD1	14	TRBV5-6	NA	TRBJ1-2	TGTGCCAGCAGGTCAACCGGGACAGGGCATGGCTACACCTTC	CASRSTGTGHGYTF
TRBD1	17	TRBV5-6	NA	TRBJ1-1	TGTGCCAGCAGCTTGGACAGGGGTTCCTCTTATTACACTGAAGCTTTCTTT	CASSLDRGSSYYTEAFF
NA	16	TRBV4-1	NA	TRBJ1-1	TGCGCCAGCAGCCAAGGGAGGCTATCTTTTAACACTGAAGCTTTCTTT	CASSQGRLSFNTEAFF